The subject of this entry is one TCR beta chain. Its binding antigen is unknown. No clone much larger than this one lies a single base away; base qualities are absent. The CDR1 and CDR2 encoded by the germline V gene are SGHTA and FQGNSA. From cysteine to phenylalanine, the CDR3 is 15 amino acids long. Here the CDR3 DNA is all that survives: 45 bases in frame from base 1. At the junction V is shortened by 0 bases and J by 5 bases, with 13 bases in between. This sample was included in a study of T cell responses to AZD1222 COVID-19 vaccine listed by TCRdb under 2021. Turning to the overall study: A total of 230 to 250 trial participants underwent TCR sequencing, of whom 207 received two doses of AZD1222 and around 25 received two doses of the MenACWY control vaccine. Trial participants were enrolled into age subgroups of 18-55, 56-69 and 70-plus years, which contained approximately 150, 30 and 60 TCR-sequenced participants, respectively. Points the paper makes about the study in general: Most participants were white British and females outnumbered males, and the authors suggested that clonal diversity may have been underestimated. The 56-69-year group was small, and its depth increase did not reach significance, likely because of low power. Reportedly, almost half of the unique spike-specific TCRs recognized epitopes lying outside the regions that are mutated in the B.1.351 and B.1.1.7 variants. Because no samples from the day 14 peak response were available, repertoires could be characterized only after the peak T cell response. A significant rise in spike-specific TCR breadth and depth was observed after two AZD1222 doses relative to day 0 and relative to MenACWY recipients. Vaccine-associated CD4 TCRs spanned the whole spike protein, with dominant responses in regions 160-218 and 743-854. Conclusions about previously exposed vaccinees are limited because only a handful of AZD1222 recipients were SARS-CoV-2 seropositive at baseline.

Reading the label with the study, this specimen's time point is: about 28 days (+/-7) after the second vaccine dose. AZD1222 recipients whose second dose came at about 4 weeks and those whose second dose came at about 12 weeks were combined into one group, since spike-specific TCR depth and breadth did not differ between the two schedules. Vaccinee samples were obtained from the UK trials COV001 and COV002, which included a single-blind randomized controlled phase 2/3 trial of AZD1222 (ChAdOx1 nCoV-19) in healthy adults. For TCRbeta chain sequencing, PBMC samples from trial participants were taken at day 0 and at day 28 after the second dose. The CDR3 regions of human TCRbeta chains were subjected to immunosequencing. Concerning the study's data processing: Repertoire TCRs were checked for matches against a reference library of SARS-CoV-2-specific TCRs that had been generated using the MIRA antigen-specificity platform. Breadth was defined as the fraction of unique TCRs that were SARS-CoV-2-associated. Depth was defined as the fraction of total T cells that were SARS-CoV-2-associated. Using the MIRA data, every spike-specific TCR was mapped to the spike region that the TCR reacted to and assigned to either a CD4 or a CD8 class. Log10-transformed breadth and depth values were compared by one-way ANOVA with Sidak's multiple comparisons tests. Sourced from immuneACCESS, this table was stored by TCRdb with only in-frame sequences that have V and J called. A share of the clones is absent; for the studies checked, an unresolved V gene accounts for under half, and the remainder has no known explanation. V and J calls and clone size are those listed in that table; D and trimming were worked out from the DNA. The sample has about 94,000 clones on record, roughly 90% of them singletons. Clones ranked in the top ten supply about 12% of the sample.

The TCR was taken from an adult who received the AZD1222 COVID-19 vaccine. The V gene is TRBV7-2 and the J gene is TRBJ1-1, and possibly TRBD1, on 6 matching bases. Source: peripheral blood, taken 28 days after the second AZD1222 dose. The DNA is as follows: TGTGCCAGCAGCTTAGCGAGGGGGATGGGGACTGAAGCTTTCTTT. Translated, this is CASSLARGMGTEAFF.